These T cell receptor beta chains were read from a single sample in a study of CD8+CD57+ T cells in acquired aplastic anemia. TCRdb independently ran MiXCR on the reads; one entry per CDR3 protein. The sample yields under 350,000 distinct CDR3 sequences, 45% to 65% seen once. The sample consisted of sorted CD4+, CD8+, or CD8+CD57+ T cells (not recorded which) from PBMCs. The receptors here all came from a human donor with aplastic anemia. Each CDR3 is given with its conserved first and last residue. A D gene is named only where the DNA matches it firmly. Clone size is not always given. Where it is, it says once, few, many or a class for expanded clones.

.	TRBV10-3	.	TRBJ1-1	TGTGCCATCAGCCTATTGGGGAACACTGAAGCTTTCTTT	CAISLLGNTEAFF
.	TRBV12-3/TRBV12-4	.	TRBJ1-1	TGTGCCAGCAGTTTAGGACAGATAAGTATGAACACTGAAGCTTTCTTT	CASSLGQISMNTEAFF
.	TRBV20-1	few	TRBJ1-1	TGCAGTGCTGCAGAGGTCGTGAACACTGAAGCTTTCTTT	CSAAEVVNTEAFF
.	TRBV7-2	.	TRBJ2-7	TGTGCCAGCAGTTTAGCCCGGGATTCCTACGAGCAGTACTTC	CASSLARDSYEQYF
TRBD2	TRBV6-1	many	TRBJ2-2	TGTGCCAGCAGGACCGGGACTAGCGGGAGGTGGTACACCGGGGAGCTGTTTTTT	CASRTGTSGRWYTGELFF
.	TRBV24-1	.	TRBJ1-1	TGTGCCACCACCTACACTGAAGCTTTCTTT	CATTYTEAFF
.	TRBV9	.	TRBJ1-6	TGTGCCAGCAGCGTAGTAGTAAATTCACCCCTCCACTTT	CASSVVVNSPLHF
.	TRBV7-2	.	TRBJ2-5	TGTGCCAGTAGCTCATCAGCATCTACAGGGCGGGGATTTTCGGAGACCCAGTACTTC	CASSSSASTGRGFSETQYF
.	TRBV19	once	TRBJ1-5	TGTGCCAGTAGTTTTGGACAGCCTTATAGCAATCAGCCCCAGCATTTT	CASSFGQPYSNQPQHF
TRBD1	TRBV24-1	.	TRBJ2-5	TGTGCCACCAGTGATGGGACAGGGATCGAGACCCAGTACTTC	CATSDGTGIETQYF
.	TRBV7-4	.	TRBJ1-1	TGTGCCAGCAGCTTCTGGGGGTGGACTGAAGCTTTCTTT	CASSFWGWTEAFF